These 12 T cell receptor beta chains were all obtained from the same sample, sequenced in a study of spatial heterogeneity in lung cancer. One entry per CDR3 protein results from TCRdb running MiXCR on the 5' RACE reads. The table shows over 8,500 distinct CDR3 sequences, with around 5.5% occurring only once. The time point here: sample taken at primary tumor resection. General study results and limits: For expanded intratumoral alpha and beta TCRs, counts tracked tumor mutation counts.

Their antigen targets remain unknown. The sequenced sample was lung tumor tissue, obtained at surgery. Receptors originate from a female donor with early-stage non-small cell lung cancer.

In its sample, this clonotype was seen many times. V and J are TRBV20-1 and TRBJ2-1, with a possible D match to TRBD1 (6 bases). The V gene's germline CDR1 is DFQATT and CDR2 SNEGSKA (reference sequence). CDR3 length: 15 residues. Trimming cost V 4 bases and J 4 bases, with 17 bases left between them. This CDR3 reads CSANIRTRGYNEQFF. The CDR3 nucleotides read TGCAGTGCTAATATCCGGACAAGGGGGTACAATGAGCAGTTCTTC.

This clonotype was recorded many times. This chain uses TRBV5-5 with TRBJ2-2; TRBD2 matches 10 bases. Trimming took 0 bases from V and 0 from J; bases not matched to a gene: 5. The CDR3 loop spans 18 amino acids. The germline V gene encodes CDR1 SGHKS and CDR2 YYEKEE (reference sequence). The CDR3 loop reads CASSLGLAGGPNTGELFF. The CDR3 DNA follows: TGTGCCAGCAGCTTGGGATTAGCGGGAGGTCCGAACACCGGGGAGCTGTTTTTT. Based on the CDR3 plus reference TRBV5-5 and TRBJ2-2, the full variable domain is DAGVTQSPTHLIKTRGQQVTLRCSPISGHKSVSWYQQVLGQGPQFIFQYYEKEERGRGNFPDRFSARQFPNYSSELNVNALLLGDSALYLCASSLGLAGGPNTGELFFGEGSRLTVL.

Points on this clonotype: A much larger clonotype is one base distant, so this may be a read error. The rearrangement links TRBV15 to TRBJ1-1, with a tentative D call TRBD1 (6 bases). This CDR3 is 15 amino acids long. Germline V gives CDR1 LNHNV, CDR2 YYDKDF (reference sequence). V lost 2 bases to trimming and J lost 2 bases, with 12 bases between them. The CDR3 here is CATSRNRVLNTEAFF. The CDR3 DNA follows: TGTGCCACCAGCAGAAACAGGGTTCTAAACACTGAAGCTTTCTTT.

This clonotype was recorded many times. V and J are TRBV4-2 and TRBJ2-1, with 7 bases that match TRBD2. This CDR3 contains 14 residues. Per the germline V gene, CDR1 is LGHNA and CDR2 is YNFKEQ. V lost 4 bases, J lost 5 bases, and 5 bases stayed unmatched. CDR3 bases: TGTGCCAGCAGCCCGCGCGCGGGGGACAATGAGCAGTTCTTC. Protein sequence: CASSPRAGDNEQFF.

In the case of this clonotype: Since a much larger clone is just one base distant, this may be a read error. V gene TRBV21-1 combines with J gene TRBJ2-1. TRBV21-1 is marked as a pseudogene. The CDR3 covers 15 residues. Written as DNA, the CDR3 is TGTGCCGGCAGCAACGAGGCCGTTTCACACAATGAGCAGTTCTTC. Translated, it gives CAGSNEAVSHNEQFF.

This clonotype ranks as large. The CDR3 protein is CSAAPRDRHNEQFF. The CDR3 DNA sequence: TGCAGTGCCGCCCCCCGGGACAGACACAATGAGCAGTTCTTC. The chain recombines TRBV20-1 with TRBJ2-1, with 7 bases fitting TRBD1. Trimming cost V 6 bases and J 5 bases; bases outside gene matches: 10. This CDR3 is built from 14 residues. Germline assignment: CDR1 DFQATT and CDR2 SNEGSKA (reference sequence).

The chain couples TRBV20-1 to TRBJ1-2; D gene ambiguous. V dropped 0 bases and J dropped 8 bases, with 16 bases sitting between them. Germline V gives CDR1 DFQATT, CDR2 SNEGSKA (reference sequence). This CDR3 has 14 residues. Here the CDR3 reads CSAREKWESGGYTF. As DNA, the CDR3 is TGCAGTGCTAGAGAGAAGTGGGAAAGTGGCGGCTACACCTTC.

This clonotype was found many times. The chain carries TRBV20-1 and TRBJ1-5; D call uncertain. The CDR3 has 14 amino acids. With 0 bases removed from V and 6 bases from J, the gap between germline ends came to 12 bases. Looked up from germline, CDR1 is DFQATT and CDR2 is SNEGSKA (reference sequence). CDR3 sequence: CSARDLLGTQPQHF. Here the CDR3 DNA reads TGCAGTGCTAGAGATCTGCTGGGAACTCAGCCCCAGCATTTT.

This clonotype was counted at least ten times. The chain links TRBV5-1 to TRBJ2-3; 10 nucleotides line up with TRBD1. The CDR3 is 14 residues long. Trimming took 4 bases from V and 4 from J; bases not matched to a gene: 3. Germline V gene sequence: CDR1 SGHRS, CDR2 YFSETQ. The DNA for the CDR3 is TGCGCCAGCAGCGTCGGACAGGGGGCAGATACGCAGTATTTT. Encoded protein: CASSVGQGADTQYF.

This clonotype appeared many times. V and J are TRBV12-3 or TRBV12-4 and TRBJ2-3, with TRBD2 identical over 12 bases. The V segment lost 4 bases and the J segment 5 bases; nucleotides outside the gene matches: 10. The length of the CDR3 is 17 residues. The CDR3 region is CASSSTGLAGIGDTQYF. DNA for the CDR3: TGTGCCAGCAGTTCGACGGGACTAGCGGGTATAGGAGATACGCAGTATTTT.

By share, this clonotype ranks as medium-sized (0.01 to 0.1%). V and J are TRBV6-5 and TRBJ1-5, with no clear D. V was pared by 6 bases and J by 3 bases, with 18 bases between. CDR3 length: 16 residues. Germline V lookup: CDR1 MNHEY, CDR2 SVGAGI. This chain's CDR3 is CASRALRNTVNQPQHF. The CDR3 DNA sequence: TGTGCCAGCAGAGCCCTCAGGAATACAGTCAATCAGCCCCAGCATTTT.

This clonotype occurred many times. This rearrangement joins TRBV6-2 or TRBV6-3 to TRBJ2-7, with D tentatively TRBD1 (7 bases). There are 14 residues in the CDR3. V was clipped by 7 bases and J by 4 bases, with 17 bases between them. Looked up from germline, CDR1 is MNHEY and CDR2 is SVGEGT. This CDR3 is CASKRQGGQYEQYF. CDR3 nucleotides: TGTGCCAGCAAACGACAGGGAGGTCAATACGAGCAGTACTTC.